Each of the 30 T cell receptor beta chains below was sequenced from the same sample in a study of blood T cell repertoires in COVID-19. The protocol was immunoSEQ multiplex PCR, while the TCRdb copy is restricted to in-frame clones and leaves out a portion. Of under 70,000 clones in the sample, around 80% were seen once. The sequencing sample was made of peripheral blood. The source is a woman older than 75 with active or convalescent COVID-19.

The chain links TRBV6-5 to TRBJ1-6; 11 bases map to TRBD1. Germline lookup yields CDR1 MNHEY and CDR2 SVGAGI. The CDR3 runs 15 residues. J lost 5 bases, V lost 8 bases, and 5 bases had no gene match. CDR3: CASSGTGGHNSPLHF. The CDR3 DNA reads as TGTGCCAGCTCAGGGACAGGGGGTCATAATTCACCCCTCCACTTT.

This clone has only a few counts. The genes are TRBV7-9 and TRBJ2-7; D uncertain. The V end was cut by 1 base, the J end by 7 bases, with 8 bases between. The CDR3 runs 12 residues. Germline V gene data show CDR1 as SEHNR and CDR2 as FQNEAQ (reference sequence). The CDR3 sequence is CASSLDSREQYF. As DNA, the CDR3 is TGTGCCAGCAGCTTAGACTCTAGGGAGCAGTACTTC.

The rearrangement uses TRBV6-5 and TRBJ1-2, with D possibly being TRBD1 (6 bases). The germline V and J ends were trimmed by 6 bases and 2 bases, with 13 bases remaining between them. The germline gives CDR1 MNHEY, CDR2 SVGAGI. The CDR3 totals 14 residues. The DNA for the CDR3 is TGTGCCAGCAGCGCCGGGACAAGCAACTATGGCTACACCTTC. It translates to CASSAGTSNYGYTF.

This rearrangement joins TRBV4-2 to TRBJ1-2; TRBD1 is a possible D gene (6 bases). CDR3 size: 16 residues. The germline V gene has CDR1 LGHNA and CDR2 YNFKEQ. Trimming shortened V by 1 base and J by 6 bases, and 18 bases separated the two germline ends. The CDR3 spells CASSQVGDKGSDGYTF. In nucleotides, the CDR3 is TGTGCCAGCAGCCAAGTTGGGGACAAGGGGTCGGATGGCTACACCTTC.

The chain uses TRBV19 and TRBJ1-5, with 8 nucleotides matching TRBD1. J lost 7 bases, V lost 7 bases, and 12 bases had no gene match. Germline V CDR1 and CDR2: LNHDA, SQIVND (reference sequence). The CDR3 runs 15 residues. CDR3 sequence (DNA): TGTGCCAGTAAGCTTGGGGGACAGGATATACAGCCCCAGCATTTT. This codes for CASKLGGQDIQPQHF.

The chain uses TRBV6-5 and TRBJ1-2; TRBD1 is a possible D gene (5 bases). This CDR3 has 11 residues. CDR1 MNHEY and CDR2 SVGAGI come from the germline V gene. V lost 4 bases, J lost 7 bases, and 7 bases lay in between. This chain's CDR3 is CASSSGGGYTF. The CDR3 coding sequence is TGTGCCAGCAGTTCCGGGGGTGGCTACACCTTC.

The chain employs TRBV19 and TRBJ1-5, with D maybe TRBD1 (5 bases). There are 13 residues in the CDR3. Germline CDR1 and CDR2: LNHDA and SQIVND (reference sequence). Trimming cost V 7 bases and J 6 bases, with 13 bases left between them. The CDR3 DNA reads TGTGCCAGTAACCCAGGGTCTACTCAGCCCCAGCATTTT. This encodes CASNPGSTQPQHF.

The chain links TRBV2 to TRBJ2-7, with 7 nucleotides matching TRBD2. CDR3 length: 14 amino acids. J was trimmed by 0 bases and V by 4 bases; bases with no gene match: 3. Germline CDR1 SNHLY, CDR2 FYNNEI. The CDR3 nucleotides are TGTGCCAGCAGTGCTCGGACTAGCTCCTACGAGCAGTACTTC. Amino acid sequence: CASSARTSSYEQYF.

The chain combines TRBV30 with TRBJ2-1; TRBD2 matches 7 bases. The trim removed 0 bases at V and 10 bases at J, leaving 6 bases unmatched. Germline CDR1 reads GTSNPN; CDR2 reads SVGIG (reference sequence). This CDR3 has 13 amino acids. This chain's CDR3 is CAWSVGGEGEQFF. CDR3 DNA: TGTGCCTGGAGTGTTGGAGGGGAGGGCGAGCAGTTCTTC.

The rearrangement links TRBV30 to TRBJ2-2, with 8 nucleotides matching TRBD1. Unmatched junction bases numbered 2, after V lost 5 bases and J lost 6 bases. This CDR3 comprises 12 residues. From germline, CDR1 is GTSNPN and CDR2 SVGIG (reference sequence). The CDR3 region has the DNA TGTGCCTGGGAACAGGGGGCCGGGGAGCTGTTTTTT. It codes for CAWEQGAGELFF.

The V call is TRBV5-1, the J call TRBJ2-3; D is unresolved. Trimming took 0 bases from V and 4 from J, leaving 12 bases between them. This CDR3 is built from 15 residues. Germline-derived CDR1 and CDR2 are SGHRS and YFSETQ. The DNA of the CDR3 is TGCGCCAGCAGCTTGGCCCTAAACCCCCCAGATACGCAGTATTTT. Protein sequence: CASSLALNPPDTQYF.

The genes are TRBV27 and TRBJ1-1; TRBD1 agrees at 7 bases. After removal of 5 bases from V and 7 bases from J, the junction contained 16 bases not matched to a gene. CDR3 length: 16 amino acids. Germline V gives CDR1 MNHEY, CDR2 SMNVEV (reference sequence). CDR3 sequence: CASSTNPGQRLFEAFF. The CDR3 DNA reads as TGTGCCAGCAGTACCAATCCGGGACAGAGACTTTTTGAAGCTTTCTTT.

This rearrangement joins TRBV7-9 to TRBJ2-3; D is perhaps TRBD2 (6 bases). Germline loops: CDR1 SEHNR, CDR2 FQNEAQ (reference sequence). The CDR3 is 16 residues long. The V gene lost 5 bases and the J gene lost 3 bases, with 18 bases spanning the gap. CDR3 bases: TGTGCCAGCAGCCGAGGACGGCTCGCGGGAACAGATACGCAGTATTTT. Translating it yields CASSRGRLAGTDTQYF.

CDR3 loop: CASSSTDPTGAFF. In DNA, the CDR3 is TGCGCCAGCAGCTCCACGGACCCAACGGGGGCTTTCTTT. V is TRBV5-1 and J is TRBJ1-1; D uncertain. This CDR3 has 13 amino acids. V gave up 3 bases and J gave up 11 bases, with 17 bases separating them. Germline V gene data show CDR1 as SGHRS and CDR2 as YFSETQ.

The chain joins TRBV19 to TRBJ1-5, with D tentatively TRBD1 (5 bases). The CDR3 runs 16 residues. CDR1 and CDR2 from the germline V gene are LNHDA and SQIVND (reference sequence). V lost 7 bases and J lost 6, with 22 bases in between. The CDR3 DNA follows: TGTGCCAGTACCCCAGACACCGGGGGGGATCGTCAGCCCCAGCATTTT. It yields the protein CASTPDTGGDRQPQHF.

This clone was seen a single time. Other DNA sequences within the sample encode an identical CDR3. The chain carries TRBV6-5 and TRBJ1-1; D is undetermined. The CDR3 is 12 amino acids. The germline V and J ends were trimmed by 2 bases and 5 bases, with 6 bases remaining between them. Germline V CDR1 and CDR2: MNHEY, SVGAGI. CDR3 DNA sequence: TGTGCCAGCAGTTACGGAGGGACTGAAGCTTTCTTT. It yields the protein CASSYGGTEAFF.

This clone has only a few counts. The chain's CDR3 is CATSRSGGGSQPQHF. CDR3 DNA: TGTGCCACCAGCAGATCCGGGGGAGGGAGTCAGCCCCAGCATTTT. The chain couples TRBV15 to TRBJ1-5; D might be TRBD1 (5 bases). CDR3 size: 15 residues. V dropped 2 bases and J dropped 6 bases, with 14 bases sitting between them. CDR1 and CDR2 from the germline V gene are LNHNV and YYDKDF (reference sequence).

The chain has TRBV5-6 and TRBJ1-4, with TRBD1 identical over 8 bases. Germline lookup yields CDR1 SGHDT and CDR2 YYEEEE. The CDR3 contains 15 residues. V lost 4 bases to trimming and J lost 7 bases; unmatched junction nucleotides: 9. The CDR3 here is CASSRPTGAREKLFF. The CDR3 region has the DNA TGTGCCAGCAGCCGCCCGACAGGGGCTCGTGAAAAACTGTTTTTT.

This rearrangement joins TRBV5-8 to TRBJ1-1, with unresolved D. The CDR3 length is 16 residues. The germline V and J ends were trimmed by 3 bases and 3 bases, with 18 bases remaining between them. Germline CDR1 is SGHTS and CDR2 is YDEGEE. CDR3 sequence (DNA): TGTGCCAGCAGCTGGGGTTTGTATGTGGGAGACACTGAAGCTTTCTTT. This gives the protein CASSWGLYVGDTEAFF. The full variable domain, in which reference TRBV5-8 and TRBJ1-1 provide the parts outside the CDR3, is EAGVTQSPTHLIKTRGQQATLRCSPISGHTSVYWYQQALGLGLQFLLWYDEGEERNRGNFPPRFSGRQFPNYSSELNVNALELEDSALYLCASSWGLYVGDTEAFFGQGTRLTVV.

J is TRBJ1-6 and V is TRBV12-3 or TRBV12-4; a possible D gene is TRBD1 (5 bases). Trimming took off 5 bases at V and 9 bases at J, with 11 bases between the two ends. The CDR3 consists of 13 residues. For the CDR3, the DNA is TGTGCCAGCAGTCCGGGGCGGGGTTCACCCCTCCACTTT. Amino acid sequence: CASSPGRGSPLHF.

The J gene is TRBJ2-7, the V gene TRBV19, with a tentative D call TRBD1 (6 bases). The germline V gene has CDR1 LNHDA and CDR2 SQIVND (reference sequence). V lost 1 base, J lost 2 bases, and 12 bases lay in between. This CDR3 has 15 residues. The CDR3 here is CASSIGVRGAYEQYF. CDR3 DNA: TGTGCCAGTAGTATAGGCGTCAGGGGCGCCTACGAGCAGTACTTC.

The chain employs TRBV11-3 and TRBJ2-1; TRBD2 might be the D (5 bases). Deletions cut 5 bases from V and 9 bases from J, with 11 bases between. Per the germline V gene, CDR1 is SGHNT and CDR2 is YENEEA. This CDR3 contains 12 residues. CDR3 sequence: CASSNTRAEQFF. The CDR3 DNA reads TGTGCCAGCAGCAACACGCGGGCTGAGCAGTTCTTC.

CDR3 protein: CASSSTERPSTNEKLFF. CDR3 coding DNA: TGTGCCAGCAGCTCGACAGAAAGACCCTCAACTAATGAAAAACTGTTTTTT. V usage is TRBV7-3 and J usage is TRBJ1-4; tentatively, D is TRBD1 (5 bases). This CDR3 has 17 amino acids. The germline V gene encodes CDR1 SGHTA and CDR2 FQGTGA. The V end lost 4 bases, the J end lost 0 bases, and 15 bases lay between the germline ends. The full variable domain, rest sourced from reference TRBV7-3 and TRBJ1-4, is GAGVSQTPSNKVTEKGKYVELRCDPISGHTALYWYRQSLGQGPEFLIYFQGTGAADDSGLPNDRFFAVRPEGSVSTLKIQRTERGDSAVYLCASSSTERPSTNEKLFFGSGTQLSVL.

V and J are TRBV19 and TRBJ1-1, with 7 bases aligning to TRBD1. CDR1 and CDR2 from the germline V gene are LNHDA and SQIVND (reference sequence). V was pared by 5 bases and J by 1 base, with 7 bases of the junction left unmatched. CDR3 size: 15 residues. The CDR3 protein is CASSPLTGRNTEAFF. CDR3 nucleotide sequence: TGTGCCAGTAGTCCCCTGACAGGGAGGAACACTGAAGCTTTCTTT. The variable domain in full, with the rest retrieved from reference TRBV19 and TRBJ1-1, is DGGITQSPKYLFRKEGQNVTLSCEQNLNHDAMYWYRQDPGQGLRLIYYSQIVNDFQKGDIAEGYSVSREKKESFPLTVTSAQKNPTAFYLCASSPLTGRNTEAFFGQGTRLTVV.

The rearrangement joins TRBV20-1 to TRBJ1-2, with TRBD1 identical over 7 bases. The germline CDR1 and CDR2 sequences are DFQATT and SNEGSKA (reference sequence). J lost 8 bases, V lost 6 bases, and 6 bases had no gene match. The CDR3 has 11 amino acids. CDR3: CSAQTGDGYTF. CDR3 nucleotides: TGCAGTGCCCAAACAGGGGACGGCTACACCTTC.

This chain joins TRBV15 and TRBJ1-3; D uncertain. The V gene's germline CDR1 is LNHNV and CDR2 YYDKDF (reference sequence). Trimming took off 1 base at V and 0 bases at J, with 13 bases between the two ends. The CDR3 covers 17 residues. The CDR3 nucleotides are TGTGCCACCAGCAGAGGCCTCCTACCGTCCTCTGGAAACACCATATATTTT. It translates to CATSRGLLPSSGNTIYF.

By sample fraction, this clone is medium-sized (0.01 to 0.1%). The chain couples TRBV2 to TRBJ1-4; tentative D call: TRBD1 (6 bases). Trimming pared 7 bases from V and 4 bases from J, leaving 13 bases between. The CDR3 has 14 amino acids. Germline V CDR1 and CDR2: SNHLY, FYNNEI. The CDR3 DNA is TGTGCCAGCACCCCAGGGGCTCATAATGAAAAACTGTTTTTT. This sequence encodes CASTPGAHNEKLFF.

The count of this clone is one. The gene calls are TRBV23-1 and TRBJ1-1, with 8 bases aligning to TRBD1. TRBV23-1 is flagged as an ORF with uncertain function. Germline trimming cut 9 bases from V and 1 base from J; bases unmatched to any gene: 1. The CDR3 loop spans 12 amino acids. CDR3 region: CARDRANTEAFF. CDR3 coding DNA: TGCGCCAGGGACAGGGCGAACACTGAAGCTTTCTTT.

This clone was detected once. The gene calls are TRBV21-1 and TRBJ1-2. TRBV21-1 is labeled a pseudogene. The CDR3 spans 15 residues. The CDR3 DNA is TGTGCCAGCAGCAAAGAAATTGTGCGGAACTATGGCTACACCTTC. Translating it yields CASSKEIVRNYGYTF.

The chain carries TRBV7-9 and TRBJ1-1, with D possibly TRBD1 on 6 matching bases. V lost 1 base and J 0 bases, leaving 12 bases between the germline ends. Germline CDR1 and CDR2: SEHNR and FQNEAQ (reference sequence). The CDR3 runs 16 residues. DNA of the CDR3: TGTGCCAGCAGCTTAGGCAGGGGCGGAATGAACACTGAAGCTTTCTTT. It yields the protein CASSLGRGGMNTEAFF. Variable domain in full (rest from reference TRBV7-9 and TRBJ1-1): DTGVSQNPRHKITKRGQNVTFRCDPISEHNRLYWYRQTLGQGPEFLTYFQNEAQLEKSRLLSDRFSAERPKGSFSTLEIQRTEQGDSAMYLCASSLGRGGMNTEAFFGQGTRLTVV.